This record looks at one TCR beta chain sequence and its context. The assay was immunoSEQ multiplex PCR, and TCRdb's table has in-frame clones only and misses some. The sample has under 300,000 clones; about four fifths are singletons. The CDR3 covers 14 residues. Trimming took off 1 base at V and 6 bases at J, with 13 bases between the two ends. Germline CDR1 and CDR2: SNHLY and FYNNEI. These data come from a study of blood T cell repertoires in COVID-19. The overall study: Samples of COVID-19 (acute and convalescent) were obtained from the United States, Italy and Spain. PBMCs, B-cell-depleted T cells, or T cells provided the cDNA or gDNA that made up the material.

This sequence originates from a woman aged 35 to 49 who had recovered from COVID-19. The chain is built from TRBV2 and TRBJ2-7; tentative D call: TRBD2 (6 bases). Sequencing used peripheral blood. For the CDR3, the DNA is TGTGCCAGCAGTGAAGATCAGGGACTTGGCGAGCAGTACTTC. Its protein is CASSEDQGLGEQYF.